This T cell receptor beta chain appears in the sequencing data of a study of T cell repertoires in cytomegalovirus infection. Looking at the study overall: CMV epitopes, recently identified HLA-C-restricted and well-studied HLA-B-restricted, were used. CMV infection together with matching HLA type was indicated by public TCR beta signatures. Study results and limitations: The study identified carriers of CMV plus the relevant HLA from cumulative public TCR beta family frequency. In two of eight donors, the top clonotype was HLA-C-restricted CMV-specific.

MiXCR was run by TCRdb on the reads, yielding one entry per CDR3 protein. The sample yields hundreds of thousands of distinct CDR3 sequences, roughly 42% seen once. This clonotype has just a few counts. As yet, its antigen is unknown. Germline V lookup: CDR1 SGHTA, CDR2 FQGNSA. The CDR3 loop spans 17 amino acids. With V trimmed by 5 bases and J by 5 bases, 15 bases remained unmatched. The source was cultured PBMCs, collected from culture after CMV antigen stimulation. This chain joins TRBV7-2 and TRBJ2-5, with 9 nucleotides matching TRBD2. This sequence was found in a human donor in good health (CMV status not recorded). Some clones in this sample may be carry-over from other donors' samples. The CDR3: CASSPRLAAVGTETQYF. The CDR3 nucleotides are TGTGCCAGCAGCCCGCGACTAGCGGCAGTGGGTACGGAGACCCAGTACTTC.